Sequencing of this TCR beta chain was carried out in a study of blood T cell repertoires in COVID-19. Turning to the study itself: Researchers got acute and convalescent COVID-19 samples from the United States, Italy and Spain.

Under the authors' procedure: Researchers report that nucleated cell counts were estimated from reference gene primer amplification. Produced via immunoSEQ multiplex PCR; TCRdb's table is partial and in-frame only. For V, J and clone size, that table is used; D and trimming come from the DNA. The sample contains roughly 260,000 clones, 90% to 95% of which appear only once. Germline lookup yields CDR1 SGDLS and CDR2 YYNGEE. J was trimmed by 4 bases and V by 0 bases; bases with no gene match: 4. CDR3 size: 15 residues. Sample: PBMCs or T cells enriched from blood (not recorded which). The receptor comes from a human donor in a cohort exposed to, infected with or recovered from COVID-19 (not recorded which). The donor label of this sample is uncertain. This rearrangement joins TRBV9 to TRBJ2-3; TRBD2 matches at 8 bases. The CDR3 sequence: CASSVEGLVSDTQYF. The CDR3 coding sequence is TGTGCCAGCAGCGTAGAGGGACTAGTATCAGATACGCAGTATTTT.